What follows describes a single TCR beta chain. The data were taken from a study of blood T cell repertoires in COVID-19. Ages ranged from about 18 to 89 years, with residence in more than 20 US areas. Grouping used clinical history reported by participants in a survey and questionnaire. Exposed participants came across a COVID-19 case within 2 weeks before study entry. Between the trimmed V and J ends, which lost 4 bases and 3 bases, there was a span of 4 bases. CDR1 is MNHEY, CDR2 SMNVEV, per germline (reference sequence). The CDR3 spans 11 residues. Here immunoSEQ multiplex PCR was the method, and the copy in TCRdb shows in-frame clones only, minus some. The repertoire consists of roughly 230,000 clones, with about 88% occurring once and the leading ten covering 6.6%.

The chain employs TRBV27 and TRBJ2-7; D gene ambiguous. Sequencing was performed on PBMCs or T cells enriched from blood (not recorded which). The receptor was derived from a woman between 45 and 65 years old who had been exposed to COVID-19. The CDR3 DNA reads TGTGCCAGCAGTTCTTACTACGAGCAGTACTTC. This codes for CASSSYYEQYF.